Only a few counts were recorded for the clone carrying this TCR beta chain. Its antigen is as yet unknown. The record originates from a study of human T cells and chemical hapten exposure. Study-wide results and caveats: In comparison with controls, expanded TCRs gave rise to a significantly larger number of large CDR3 similarity clusters.

The germline V and J ends were trimmed by 1 base and 2 bases, with 9 bases remaining between them. CDR1 and CDR2 from the germline V gene are LGHDT and YNNKEL (reference sequence). There are 15 residues in the CDR3. The time point: patch test 2, 6 weeks after DPC sensitization. Treatment meaning: therapeutic diphenylcyclopropenone sensitization with weekly scalp DPC. Drawing of blood took place ahead of applying each patch test. Library construction involved attaching unique molecular identifiers to individual cDNA molecules, which allowed quantitative, reproducible TCR counting. Per the original data handling: Sequenced samples showed a median of around 96,000 TCRs each, with counts running from 23,224 to 690,600. A single record per CDR3 protein comes from TCRdb applying MiXCR to the RACE reads. Here the V and J calls rest on TCRdb's processing, not on the authors' analysis. This sample has about 40,000 distinct CDR3 sequences, with approximately 3.5% found just once.

This sequence originates from a man in his forties with alopecia areata. Some clones in this sample may be carry-over from other donors' samples. Source: whole blood, taken in connection with sensitization to the hapten diphenylcyclopropenone (DPC). J is TRBJ1-3 and V is TRBV3-1; D is ambiguous. CDR3 bases: TGTGCCAGCAGCCAAGGGTCTTCAACTGGAAACACCATATATTTT. Protein sequence: CASSQGSSTGNTIYF.